Reported below is one TCR beta chain. This clonotype was seen a few times. Its antigen has not been determined. No quality values exist for individual bases; no much larger clone is one base distant. These data are taken from a study of patients and donors after allogeneic stem cell transplantation (dated by TCRdb to 2019 to 2021). The germline V gene (reference sequence) sets CDR1 to DFQATT and CDR2 to SNEGSKA. Reading from cysteine to phenylalanine, the CDR3 counts 15 amino acids. The kept DNA is CDR3 alone, 45 bases in frame from the first base. V gives up 1 base and J gives up 1 base, and the segment between their germline ends measures 13 bases. To prepare the library, RT-PCR was applied. TCRdb shows the sequencer as NextSeq 550. In TCRdb, the public reads were trimmed at Q25 with fastp and aligned with MiXCR, with productive beta chains retained. Entries that share a CDR3 protein sequence are merged under the most common genes and DNA. The sample records hundreds of thousands of distinct CDR3 sequences, 35% to 45% of which are singletons. The biggest ten clones account for 11% of the sample.

The sequence was collected from a human donor who was either an allogeneic HSCT recipient or a stem cell or donor lymphocyte infusion donor (not recorded which). It is not recorded whose cells these are; they may come from a transplant donor. The sequence links TRBV20-1 to TRBJ1-1; TRBD1 is a possible D gene, resting on 5 matching bases. The material sequenced was blood, either unsorted or a sorted T cell fraction (not recorded which). The bases are TGCAGTGCTAGAGCCACTGGTAGGGGGAACACTGAAGCTTTCTTT. The translation is CSARATGRGNTEAFF.